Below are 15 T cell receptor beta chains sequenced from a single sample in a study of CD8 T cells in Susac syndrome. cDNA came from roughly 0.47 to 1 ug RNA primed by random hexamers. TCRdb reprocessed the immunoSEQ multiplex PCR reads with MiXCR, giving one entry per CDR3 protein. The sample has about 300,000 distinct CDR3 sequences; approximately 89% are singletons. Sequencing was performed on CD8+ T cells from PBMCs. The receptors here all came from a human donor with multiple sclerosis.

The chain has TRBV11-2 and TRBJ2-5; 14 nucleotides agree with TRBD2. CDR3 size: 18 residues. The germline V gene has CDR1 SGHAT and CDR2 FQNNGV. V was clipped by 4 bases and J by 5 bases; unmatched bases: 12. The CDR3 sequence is CASSSPGTSGGSGETQYF. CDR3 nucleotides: TGTGCCAGCAGCTCCCCCGGGACTAGCGGGGGAAGTGGGGAGACCCAGTACTTC.

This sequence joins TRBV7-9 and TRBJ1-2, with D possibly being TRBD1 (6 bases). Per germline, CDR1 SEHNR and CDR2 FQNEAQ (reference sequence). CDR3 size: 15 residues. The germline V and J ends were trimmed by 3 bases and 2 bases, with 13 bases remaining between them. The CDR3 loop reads CASSFWTATNYGYTF. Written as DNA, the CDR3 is TGTGCCAGCAGCTTTTGGACAGCTACAAACTATGGCTACACCTTC.

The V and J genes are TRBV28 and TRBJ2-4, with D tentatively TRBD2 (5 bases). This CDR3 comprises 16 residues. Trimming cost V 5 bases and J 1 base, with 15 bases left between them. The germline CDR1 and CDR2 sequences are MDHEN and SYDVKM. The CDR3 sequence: CASSRERGLAKNIQYF. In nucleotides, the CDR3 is TGTGCCAGCAGTAGGGAGCGAGGACTGGCCAAAAACATTCAGTACTTC. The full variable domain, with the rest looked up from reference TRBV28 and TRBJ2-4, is DVKVTQSSRYLVKRTGEKVFLECVQDMDHENMFWYRQDPGLGLRLIYFSYDVKMKEKGDIPEGYSVSREKKERFSLILESASTNQTSMYLCASSRERGLAKNIQYFGAGTRLSVL.

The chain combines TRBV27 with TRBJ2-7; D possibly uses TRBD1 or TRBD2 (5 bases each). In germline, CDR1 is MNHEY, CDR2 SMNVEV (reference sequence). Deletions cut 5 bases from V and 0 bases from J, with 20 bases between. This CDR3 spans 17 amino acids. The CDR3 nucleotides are TGTGCCAGCAGTGCCCCCATAGGGACGTCGAGCTCCTACGAGCAGTACTTC. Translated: CASSAPIGTSSSYEQYF.

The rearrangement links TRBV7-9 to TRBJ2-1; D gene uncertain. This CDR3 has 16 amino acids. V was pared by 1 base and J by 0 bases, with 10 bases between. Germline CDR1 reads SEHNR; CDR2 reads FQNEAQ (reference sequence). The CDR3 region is CASSLVDPSSYNEQFF. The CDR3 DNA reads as TGTGCCAGCAGCTTAGTTGATCCTAGCTCCTACAATGAGCAGTTCTTC.

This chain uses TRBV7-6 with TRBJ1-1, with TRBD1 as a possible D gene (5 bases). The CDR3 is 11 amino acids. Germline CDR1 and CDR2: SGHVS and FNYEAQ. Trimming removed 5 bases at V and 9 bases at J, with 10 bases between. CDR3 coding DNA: TGTGCCAGCAGCCAGGGCTCTCAAGCTTTCTTT. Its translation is CASSQGSQAFF.

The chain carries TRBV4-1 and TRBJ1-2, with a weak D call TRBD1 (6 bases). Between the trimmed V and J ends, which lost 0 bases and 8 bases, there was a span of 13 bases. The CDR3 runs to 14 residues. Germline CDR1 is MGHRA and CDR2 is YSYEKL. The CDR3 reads CASSQEGGSRGYTF. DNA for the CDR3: TGCGCCAGCAGCCAAGAGGGGGGCAGTCGAGGCTACACCTTC.

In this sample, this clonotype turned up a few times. The CDR3 coding sequence is TGTGCCAGTAGTATCGGGGCCGGAGATCAGCCCCAGCATTTT. Translated, it gives CASSIGAGDQPQHF. The chain links TRBV19 to TRBJ1-5, with a possible D match to TRBD1 (5 bases). The V and J ends lost 3 bases and 5 bases respectively, with 11 bases between them. Per the germline V gene, CDR1 is LNHDA and CDR2 is SQIVND (reference sequence). The CDR3 consists of 14 residues.

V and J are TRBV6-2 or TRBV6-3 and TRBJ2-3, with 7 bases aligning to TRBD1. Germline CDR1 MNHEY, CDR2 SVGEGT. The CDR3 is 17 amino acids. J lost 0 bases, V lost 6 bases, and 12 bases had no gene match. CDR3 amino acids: CASSATGQKTSTDTQYF. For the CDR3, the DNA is TGTGCCAGCAGCGCTACGGGACAGAAGACTAGCACAGATACGCAGTATTTT.

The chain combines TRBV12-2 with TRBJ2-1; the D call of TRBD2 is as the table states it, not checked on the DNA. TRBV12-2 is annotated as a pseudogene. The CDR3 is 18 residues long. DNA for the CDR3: TGTGCAAGTCGCTGCACGCTGCCTAGCGGGCCCTCCTACAATGAGCAGTTCTTC. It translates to CASRCTLPSGPSYNEQFF.

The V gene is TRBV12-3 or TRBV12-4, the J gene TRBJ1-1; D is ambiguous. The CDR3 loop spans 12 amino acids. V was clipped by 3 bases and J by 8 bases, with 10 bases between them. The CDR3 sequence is CASSFRQAEAFF. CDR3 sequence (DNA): TGTGCCAGCAGTTTTCGGCAGGCCGAAGCTTTCTTT.

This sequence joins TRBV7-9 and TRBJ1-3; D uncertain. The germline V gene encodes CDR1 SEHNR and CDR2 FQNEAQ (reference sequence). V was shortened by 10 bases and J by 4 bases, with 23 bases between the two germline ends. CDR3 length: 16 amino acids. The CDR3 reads CAILSGPRKVGNTIYF. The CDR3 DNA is TGTGCCATTCTTTCCGGACCAAGAAAGGTCGGAAACACCATATATTTT.

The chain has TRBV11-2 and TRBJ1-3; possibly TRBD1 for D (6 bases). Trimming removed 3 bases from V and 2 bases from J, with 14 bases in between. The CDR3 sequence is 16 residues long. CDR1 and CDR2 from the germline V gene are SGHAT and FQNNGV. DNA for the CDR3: TGTGCCAGCAGCTTTAGCCCTACAGGGACTGGAAACACCATATATTTT. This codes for CASSFSPTGTGNTIYF.

CDR3 DNA: TGTGCCATTGACACCTATGATTACAATGAGCAGTTCTTC. Translation: CAIDTYDYNEQFF. The chain has TRBV6-1 and TRBJ2-1; D unclear. V was pared by 10 bases and J by 4 bases, with 14 bases between. Germline-derived CDR1 and CDR2 are MNHNS and SASEGT. The CDR3 is made up of 13 amino acids.

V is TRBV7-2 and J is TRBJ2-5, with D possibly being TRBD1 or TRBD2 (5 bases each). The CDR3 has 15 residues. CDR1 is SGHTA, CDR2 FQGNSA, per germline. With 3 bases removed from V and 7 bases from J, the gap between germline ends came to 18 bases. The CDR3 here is CASSFGTRGSGTQYF. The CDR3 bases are TGTGCCAGCAGCTTTGGGACCCGTGGGTCTGGGACCCAGTACTTC.